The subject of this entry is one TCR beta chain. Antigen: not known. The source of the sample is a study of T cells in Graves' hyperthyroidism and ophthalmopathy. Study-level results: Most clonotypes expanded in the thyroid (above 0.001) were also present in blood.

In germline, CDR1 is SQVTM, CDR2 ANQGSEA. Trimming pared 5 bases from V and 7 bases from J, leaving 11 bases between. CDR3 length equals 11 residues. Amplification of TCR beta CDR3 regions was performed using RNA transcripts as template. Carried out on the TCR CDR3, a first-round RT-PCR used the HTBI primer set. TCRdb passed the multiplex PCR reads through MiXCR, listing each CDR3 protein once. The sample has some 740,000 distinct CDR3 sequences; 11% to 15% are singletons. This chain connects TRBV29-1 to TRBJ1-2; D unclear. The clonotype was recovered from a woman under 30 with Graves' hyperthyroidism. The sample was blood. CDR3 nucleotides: TGCAGCGTTCCCCTTTCGGCTGGCTACACCTTC. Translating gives CSVPLSAGYTF.